This entry lists 3 T cell receptor beta chains sequenced from one sample in a study of tumor-infiltrating lymphocytes in oesophageal squamous cell carcinoma. TCRdb passed the PCR reads through MiXCR, listing each CDR3 protein once. Of 20,000 to 25,000 distinct CDR3 sequences in the sample, 35% to 45% are singletons; the top ten hold about 25%. Sequencing was carried out using esophageal tumor tissue. The receptors shown here come from a male donor with esophageal squamous cell carcinoma.

This sequence joins TRBV5-1 and TRBJ2-5, with no clear D. The J call may be in error: the DNA end matches TRBJ2-1 better. Germline CDR1 and CDR2: SGHRS and YFSETQ. This CDR3 is 13 amino acids long. The CDR3 loop is CASSLEPNNEQFF. The CDR3 nucleotides are TGCGCCAGCAGCCTGGAACCAAACAATGAGCAGTTCTTC.

This clonotype was detected many times. V gene TRBV7-9 combines with J gene TRBJ1-1, with D hard to call. The CDR3 is 15 amino acids. Germline CDR1 SEHNR, CDR2 FQNEAQ (reference sequence). V shed 1 base and J shed 4 bases, with 13 bases lying between them. The CDR3 loop reads CASSLVLKGGTEAFF. The DNA for the CDR3 is TGTGCCAGCAGCTTAGTGTTGAAGGGAGGCACTGAAGCTTTCTTT.

The V and J genes are TRBV3-1 and TRBJ2-7, with 15 bases lining up with TRBD2. The closer fit of TRBJ2-1 to the DNA end suggests the J call may be wrong. The CDR3 extends over 23 amino acids. Germline CDR1 is LGHDT and CDR2 is YNNKEL (reference sequence). The CDR3 DNA sequence: TGTGCCAGCAGCCACCTAAGCAGAGGCTCCACAACGGGACTAGCGGGAGGATACAATGAGCAGTTCTTC. Residues: CASSHLSRGSTTGLAGGYNEQFF.